Listed below are T cell receptor beta chains from one sample, sequenced in a study of CD8 T cells in ankylosing spondylitis. A single record per CDR3 protein comes from TCRdb applying MiXCR to the 5' RACE reads. The table includes fewer than 350,000 distinct CDR3 sequences, roughly 12% detected once. The sequenced sample consisted of blood, either unsorted or a sorted T cell fraction (not recorded which). The receptors derive from a female donor with ankylosing spondylitis or in good health (not recorded which). The CDR3 runs from the conserved cysteine through the conserved F or W. The D gene is left open where the match is weak. Clone size is given for some rows only: seen once, a few or many times, or a class if the clone is expanded.

CDR3aa	CDR3nt	abundance	v_gene	j_gene	d_gene
CASESFERGGYEQYF	TGTGCCAGCGAAAGCTTCGAAAGGGGAGGATACGAGCAGTACTTC	.	TRBV25-1	TRBJ2-7	.
CAIRPRDGTSYEQYF	TGTGCCATCCGCCCCCGGGACGGCACTTCCTACGAGCAGTACTTC	few	TRBV10-3	TRBJ2-7	.
CASSFLLAETSTDTQYF	TGTGCCAGCAGTTTTCTGCTAGCGGAAACTAGCACAGATACGCAGTATTTT	.	TRBV12-3/TRBV12-4	TRBJ2-3	TRBD2
CSASAPLDRGYNSPLHF	TGCAGTGCTTCCGCCCCGCTGGACAGGGGGTATAATTCACCCCTCCACTTT	many	TRBV20-1	TRBJ1-6	TRBD1
CASSLPTSGNTGELFF	TGTGCCAGCAGCTTGCCGACTAGCGGGAACACCGGGGAGCTGTTTTTT	.	TRBV5-6	TRBJ2-2	TRBD2
CASSLGRLAVTYNEQFF	TGTGCCAGCAGCTTAGGACGTCTAGCGGTAACCTACAATGAGCAGTTCTTC	.	TRBV7-9	TRBJ2-1	TRBD2
CASSPGGLGDEQYF	TGTGCCAGCAGCCCGGGGGGGTTAGGTGACGAGCAGTACTTC	.	TRBV5-6	TRBJ2-7	TRBD2
CASSSRSAVYQETQYF	TGTGCCAGCAGCTCGCGATCAGCGGTGTACCAAGAGACCCAGTACTTC	few	TRBV11-1	TRBJ2-5	.
CASSYPGLVSDTQYF	TGTGCCAGCAGTTACCCGGGACTAGTATCAGATACGCAGTATTTT	few	TRBV12-3/TRBV12-4	TRBJ2-3	TRBD2
CASSNSRIYSGNTIYF	TGTGCCAGCAGTAATAGCAGAATCTACTCTGGAAACACCATATATTTT	few	TRBV6-1	TRBJ1-3	.
CASSLARDRASTDTQYF	TGTGCCAGCAGTTTAGCGCGGGACAGAGCCAGCACAGATACGCAGTATTTT	many	TRBV12-3/TRBV12-4	TRBJ2-3	.
CASSFTGLSQPQHF	TGTGCCAGCAGTTTTACAGGGTTAAGTCAGCCCCAGCATTTT	many	TRBV12-3/TRBV12-4	TRBJ1-5	.
CASSERRGSYNEQFF	TGTGCCAGCAGTGAAAGGCGGGGGTCCTACAATGAGCAGTTCTTC	many	TRBV2	TRBJ2-1	TRBD2
CASSLEPDSYNSPLHF	TGCGCCAGCAGCTTGGAACCGGACTCCTATAATTCACCCCTCCACTTT	many	TRBV5-1	TRBJ1-6	.
CASSPGLAGGLTTDTQYF	TGTGCCAGCAGTCCGGGACTAGCGGGGGGACTTACCACAGATACGCAGTATTTT	many	TRBV9	TRBJ2-3	TRBD2
CSATESGANVLTF	TGCAGTGCGACCGAATCTGGGGCCAACGTCCTGACTTTC	few	TRBV20-1	TRBJ2-6	.
CASSLGVLTETQYF	TGTGCCAGCAGCTTAGGAGTTTTGACGGAGACCCAGTACTTC	many	TRBV11-2	TRBJ2-5	.
CASSHQGQGTEAFF	TGTGCCAGCTCACACCAGGGTCAAGGCACTGAAGCTTTCTTT	.	TRBV18	TRBJ1-1	.
CATGSQGAYTGELFF	TGTGCCACTGGGTCGCAGGGGGCTTACACCGGGGAGCTGTTTTTT	many	TRBV24-1	TRBJ2-2	TRBD1
CASSLEGTGGFLNTEAFF	TGTGCCAGCAGTTTAGAAGGGACAGGGGGCTTTTTAAACACTGAAGCTTTCTTT	.	TRBV28	TRBJ1-1	TRBD1
CASSSSPGGGNGYTF	TGTGCCAGCAGTTCCTCACCGGGAGGGGGCAATGGCTACACCTTC	many	TRBV12-3/TRBV12-4	TRBJ1-2	TRBD1
CSATRQGVTNEKLFF	TGCAGTGCTACCCGACAGGGAGTAACTAATGAAAAACTGTTTTTT	many	TRBV20-1	TRBJ1-4	TRBD1
CASSQDRGQGPLTNEKLFF	TGTGCCAGCAGCCAAGATCGAGGACAGGGGCCCCTAACTAATGAAAAACTGTTTTTT	.	TRBV3-1	TRBJ1-4	TRBD1
CASSTGDAANQPQHF	TGCGCCAGCAGCACGGGGGACGCGGCAAATCAGCCCCAGCATTTT	.	TRBV5-1	TRBJ1-5	.
CASSLGPEGYEQYF	TGCGCCAGCAGCCTGGGGCCGGAAGGATACGAGCAGTACTTC	many	TRBV5-1	TRBJ2-7	.
CASSASGTPETQYF	TGCGCCAGCAGCGCCTCCGGGACTCCAGAGACCCAGTACTTC	few	TRBV5-1	TRBJ2-5	.
CASSLTSQSETQYF	TGTGCCAGCAGCTTAACCAGTCAAAGTGAGACCCAGTACTTC	.	TRBV7-3	TRBJ2-5	.
CASSTTGQISGNTIYF	TGTGCCAGTAGTACCACCGGACAGATCTCTGGAAACACCATATATTTT	few	TRBV19	TRBJ1-3	.
CASSVALGSSYEQYF	TGTGCCAGCAGCGTAGCTCTGGGAAGTAGCTACGAGCAGTACTTC	many	TRBV9	TRBJ2-7	.
CASSSRPGQGTGELFF	TGCGCCAGCAGCTCGCGTCCGGGACAGGGAACCGGGGAGCTGTTTTTT	many	TRBV5-1	TRBJ2-2	TRBD1
CASSLAPGARGYTF	TGCGCCAGCAGCTTAGCTCCGGGGGCTCGAGGCTACACCTTC	many	TRBV5-1	TRBJ1-2	.
CASSLVWGDEQFF	TGCGCCAGCAGCTTGGTGTGGGGGGATGAGCAGTTCTTC	few	TRBV5-1	TRBJ2-1	.
CASSRDGGSQPQHF	TGTGCCAGCAGCCGGGACGGGGGGAGTCAGCCCCAGCATTTT	.	TRBV5-5	TRBJ1-5	.